The 14 T cell receptor beta chains in this list originate from one sample, sequenced in a study of human T cells and chemical hapten exposure. TCRdb used MiXCR to reprocess the RACE reads, holding one entry per CDR3 protein. The repertoire holds fewer than 300,000 distinct CDR3 sequences, with roughly 7.4% as singletons. Noted time point: pre-sensitization, week 0. The treatment denotes: therapeutic diphenylcyclopropenone sensitization with weekly scalp DPC. The sequencing used whole blood, collected in connection with sensitization to the hapten diphenylcyclopropenone (DPC). The receptor source for this set is a man younger than 35 with alopecia areata. Some clones in this sample may be carry-over from other donors' samples.

This clonotype showed up just once. V gene TRBV6-6 combines with J gene TRBJ1-6, with D perhaps matching TRBD1 (5 bases). Germline CDR1 and CDR2: MNHNY and SVGAGI (reference sequence). Trimming removed 6 bases from V and 6 bases from J, with 24 bases in between. The length of the CDR3 is 18 residues. CDR3 region: CASRPQTGTLSGNSPLHF. CDR3 bases: TGTGCCAGCAGACCGCAAACCGGGACTCTGAGTGGTAATTCACCCCTCCACTTT.

There are many counts of this clonotype. The chain has TRBV5-1 and TRBJ2-7; a weak D match, TRBD1 (6 bases). V lost 1 base to trimming and J lost 2 bases, with 16 bases between them. CDR1 is SGHRS and CDR2 is YFSETQ in the germline V gene. The CDR3 is made up of 16 amino acids. DNA of the CDR3: TGCGCCAGCAGCTTGAGCCAGGGGAACATTGCCTACGAGCAGTACTTC. It yields the protein CASSLSQGNIAYEQYF.

This chain connects TRBV28 to TRBJ2-3; the match to TRBD1 covers 7 bases. Trimming removed 2 bases from V and 13 bases from J; junction bases left unmatched: 6. This CDR3 comprises 12 residues. Germline CDR1 MDHEN, CDR2 SYDVKM. The CDR3 DNA is TGTGCCAGCAGTTTACTCGGGACAGAGGAGTATTTT. Protein: CASSLLGTEEYF.

This clonotype has more than one count but fewer than ten. The chain uses TRBV2 and TRBJ2-2; D may match TRBD1 or TRBD2 (5 bases each). The CDR3 is 14 residues long. Trimming took off 6 bases at V and 4 bases at J, with 12 bases between the two ends. Germline lookup yields CDR1 SNHLY and CDR2 FYNNEI. The CDR3 loop is CASRGVAGTGELFF. CDR3 sequence (DNA): TGTGCCAGCAGGGGGGTCGCGGGCACCGGGGAGCTGTTTTTT.

This clonotype was found a few times. The chain joins TRBV28 to TRBJ1-5; perhaps TRBD1 as D (5 bases). This CDR3 is 15 amino acids long. Trimming shortened V by 8 bases and J by 3 bases, and 17 bases separated the two germline ends. Germline values: CDR1 MDHEN, CDR2 SYDVKM. CDR3 loop: CASQEWGRTNQPQHF. DNA for the CDR3: TGTGCCAGCCAGGAGTGGGGCAGGACCAATCAGCCCCAGCATTTT. Combining the CDR3 with reference TRBV28 and TRBJ1-5 gives the whole variable domain DVKVTQSSRYLVKRTGEKVFLECVQDMDHENMFWYRQDPGLGLRLIYFSYDVKMKEKGDIPEGYSVSREKKERFSLILESASTNQTSMYLCASQEWGRTNQPQHFGDGTRLSIL.

This clonotype was observed many times. This sequence joins TRBV6-5 and TRBJ2-2; 7 bases are a match to TRBD1. This CDR3 contains 15 residues. CDR1 is MNHEY and CDR2 is SVGAGI in the germline V gene. J lost 6 bases, V lost 3 bases, and 7 bases had no gene match. The CDR3 region has the DNA TGTGCCAGCAGTTATTGGGACAGTCACGCCGGGGAGCTGTTTTTT. It specifies CASSYWDSHAGELFF.

The chain has TRBV9 and TRBJ2-1; 7 nucleotides match TRBD1. Germline lookup yields CDR1 SGDLS and CDR2 YYNGEE. This CDR3 contains 16 residues. The V gene end was trimmed by 2 bases and the J gene end by 5 bases; junction bases not matched to a gene: 10. The CDR3 DNA reads TGTGCCAGCAGCGTGCACAAGACGACAGGGAACAATGAGCAGTTCTTC. It translates to CASSVHKTTGNNEQFF.

This clonotype was seen only a few times. An end of the junction differs from the germline gene, which may be a read error. CDR3 nucleotide sequence: TGTGCCAGCAGCCAACATCCGGGACAGGGGTTCCACTTC. Its translation: CASSQHPGQGFHF. V and J are TRBV14 and TRBJ1-2; 10 positions agree with TRBD1. This CDR3 contains 13 residues. The germline gives CDR1 SGHDN, CDR2 FVKESK.

In its sample, this clonotype was seen many times. The chain recombines TRBV10-1 with TRBJ1-1, with D possibly TRBD1 on 5 matching bases. V was clipped by 0 bases and J by 1 base, with 12 bases between them. The CDR3 has 16 amino acids. From germline, CDR1 is WNHNN and CDR2 SYGVQD (reference sequence). The CDR3 spells CASSESWDLRNTEAFF. The CDR3 nucleotides are TGCGCCAGCAGTGAGTCCTGGGACCTGAGGAACACTGAAGCTTTCTTT.

This clonotype was seen only a few times. V and J are TRBV5-1 and TRBJ2-3; 9 bases align to TRBD2. Per germline, CDR1 SGHRS and CDR2 YFSETQ. J gave up 3 bases and V 3 bases, and 5 bases lay outside the gene matches. This CDR3 contains 15 residues. The CDR3 sequence: CASSSGGGATDTQYF. As DNA, the CDR3 is TGCGCCAGCAGCTCCGGCGGGGGGGCGACAGATACGCAGTATTTT.

There are a few counts of this clonotype. The rearrangement links TRBV6-2 or TRBV6-3 to TRBJ2-1, with D possibly matching TRBD2 (5 bases). From germline, CDR1 is MNHEY and CDR2 SVGEGT. The CDR3 is 12 residues long. V was pared by 6 bases and J by 10 bases, with 13 bases between. CDR3 sequence (DNA): TGTGCCAGCAGACTTATAGGGAGCGAGCAGTTCTTC. The encoded protein is CASRLIGSEQFF.

The CDR3 DNA sequence: TGTGCCAGCAGCTTAAGGGACAGGGGGCCTAATCAGCCCCAGCATTTT. Translating it yields CASSLRDRGPNQPQHF. V gene TRBV7-8 combines with J gene TRBJ1-5; 12 bases line up with TRBD1. CDR1 is SGHVS, CDR2 FQNEAQ, per germline. J lost 4 bases, V lost 2 bases, and 3 bases had no gene match. This CDR3 spans 16 amino acids.

The chain uses TRBV4-1 and TRBJ1-1; 9 nucleotides align to TRBD1. CDR1 MGHRA and CDR2 YSYEKL come from the germline V gene. V was pared by 6 bases and J by 4 bases, with 12 bases of the junction left unmatched. The CDR3 length is 16 residues. The CDR3 protein is CASRRGQGAGGTEAFF. CDR3 bases: TGCGCCAGCAGGAGGGGACAGGGCGCTGGGGGCACTGAAGCTTTCTTT.

This sequence joins TRBV28 and TRBJ1-4; possibly TRBD1 for D (5 bases). Germline V gene lookup returns CDR1 MDHEN and CDR2 SYDVKM. Between the trimmed V and J ends, which lost 5 bases and 4 bases, there was a span of 17 bases. The CDR3 sequence is 16 residues long. The CDR3 bases are TGTGCCAGCAGTCTACTGATAGACAGTGATAATGAAAAACTGTTTTTT. Its translation is CASSLLIDSDNEKLFF.